This T cell receptor (beta chain) was sequenced in a study of graft-versus-host responses after intestinal transplantation. Investigators treated the graft tissue so that it released intraepithelial and lamina propria lymphocytes. Sequencing used immunoSEQ multiplex PCR; TCRdb keeps in-frame clones, though not all of them. The sample shows thousands of clones, over 75% of them seen only once. V gave up 4 bases and J gave up 4 bases, with 5 bases separating them. The CDR3 runs 12 residues. Per the germline V gene, CDR1 is SGHTA and CDR2 is FQGNSA. V and J are TRBV7-2 and TRBJ2-1; the D is unclear. Sequencing was performed on ileum tissue, taken 156 days after intestinal transplant. This clonotype was sampled from a human patient who received an intestinal transplant, so some T cells may come from the graft donor. The CDR3 coding sequence is TGTGCCAGCAGCTCCTATTACAATGAGCAGTTCTTC. As protein: CASSSYYNEQFF. Variable domain in full (rest from reference TRBV7-2 and TRBJ2-1): GAGVSQSPSNKVTEKGKDVELRCDPISGHTALYWYRQSLGQGLEFLIYFQGNSAPDKSGLPSDRFSAERTGGSVSTLTIQRTQQEDSAVYLCASSSYYNEQFFGPGTRLTVL.